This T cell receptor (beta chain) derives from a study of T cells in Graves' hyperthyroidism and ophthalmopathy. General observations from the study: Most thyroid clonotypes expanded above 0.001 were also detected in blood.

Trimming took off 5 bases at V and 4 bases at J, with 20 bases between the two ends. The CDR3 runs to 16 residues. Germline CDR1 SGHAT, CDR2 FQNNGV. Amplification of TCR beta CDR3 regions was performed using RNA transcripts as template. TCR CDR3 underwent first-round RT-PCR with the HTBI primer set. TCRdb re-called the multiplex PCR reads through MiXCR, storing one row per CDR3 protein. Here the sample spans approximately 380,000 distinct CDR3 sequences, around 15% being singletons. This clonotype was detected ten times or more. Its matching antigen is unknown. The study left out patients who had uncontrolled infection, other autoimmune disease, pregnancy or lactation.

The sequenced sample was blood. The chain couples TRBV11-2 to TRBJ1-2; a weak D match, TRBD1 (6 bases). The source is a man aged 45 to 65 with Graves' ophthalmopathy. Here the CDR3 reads CASSPQGRVQGYGYTF. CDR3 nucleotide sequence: TGTGCCAGCAGCCCCCAGGGGCGTGTTCAGGGCTATGGCTACACCTTC.